This TCR beta chain was recorded in a study of blood T cells in healthy people across ages. Findings and limits, study-wide: The unsorted PBMCs prevented any conclusive comparison of naive versus antigen-experienced cells.

Isolating PBMCs gave at least 7 million of these cells per sample. Turning to this clonotype: Its cognate antigen is unknown.

Primed by a sample-barcoded 5' primer and a J-beta primer mix, a second PCR proceeded for about 7 to 11 cycles. A single record per CDR3 protein comes from TCRdb applying MiXCR to the 5' RACE reads. The sample has around 1,800,000 distinct CDR3 sequences, around 40% seen once; the top ten hold roughly 23%. This CDR3 is 16 amino acids long. Between the trimmed V and J ends, which lost 5 bases and 0 bases, there was a span of 16 bases. The chain uses TRBV12-3 or TRBV12-4 and TRBJ1-2, with no clear D. This TCR was recovered from a human donor in good health. Input material: blood. CDR3 protein: CASSPVGLITNYGYTF. The DNA of the CDR3 is TGTGCCAGCAGTCCGGTCGGGCTCATTACTAACTATGGCTACACCTTC.